These 3 T cell receptor beta chains were sequenced from one sample in a study of cytomegalovirus exposure and HLA in healthy donors. Both 60 Vbeta primers and 13 Jbeta primers went into the PCR. Method: immunoSEQ multiplex PCR; TCRdb's copy keeps in-frame clones and lacks some. Seen here are 35,000 to 50,000 clones, under 70% observed once, and the top ten hold more than 10%. The sample was PBMCs. All receptors derive from a man aged 55 to 70 in good health and CMV-seropositive.

This clone was seen a single time. The V gene is TRBV7-9, the J gene TRBJ1-2; D ambiguous. In germline, CDR1 is SEHNR, CDR2 FQNEAQ (reference sequence). CDR3 size: 14 residues. V lost 1 base and J lost 8, with 14 bases in between. CDR3 region: CASSLVRKTGGYTF. CDR3 coding DNA: TGTGCCAGCAGCTTAGTTCGGAAGACCGGGGGCTACACCTTC.

This chain joins TRBV7-2 and TRBJ2-3; 8 bases agree with TRBD2. Germline V gene lookup returns CDR1 SGHTA and CDR2 FQGNSA. The junction had 13 bases not matched to a gene; V was cut back by 2 bases and J by 0 bases. This CDR3 has 19 residues. The CDR3 is CASSLRLWAGGTSTDTQYF. The CDR3 DNA follows: TGTGCCAGCAGCTTACGACTATGGGCGGGAGGTACTAGCACAGATACGCAGTATTTT.

V usage is TRBV29-1 and J usage is TRBJ1-2, with a weak D call TRBD1 (5 bases). Germline assignment: CDR1 SQVTM and CDR2 ANQGSEA. The CDR3 extends over 16 amino acids. Trimming shortened V by 4 bases and J by 6 bases, and 24 bases separated the two germline ends. Here the CDR3 reads CSVVVGALNILNGYTF. DNA for the CDR3: TGCAGCGTTGTGGTAGGGGCGCTTAACATTCTTAATGGCTACACCTTC.